Listed below are T cell receptor beta chains from one sample, sequenced in a study of low-dose radiotherapy and immunotherapy resistance in tumors. TCRdb redid the calling of the reads with MiXCR, one entry per CDR3 protein. The data hold about 50,000 distinct CDR3 sequences, with 10% to 15% observed a single time. Specimen: PBMCs, collected before treatment. The receptors derive from a female donor with ovarian cancer. Both conserved end residues are part of each CDR3. Each record gives: D gene, V gene, clone size, CDR3 length, J gene, CDR3 DNA, CDR3 protein. D genes are given only for firm matches. The size field is filled for only some rows; it gives once, few, many or a size class.

>TRBD2|TRBV28|many|17|TRBJ2-4
TGTGCCAGCAGAGAGGCCGGACTAGCGGGCGTCAAAAACATTCAGTACTTC
CASREAGLAGVKNIQYF
>.|TRBV10-2|many|13|TRBJ2-1
TGCGCCAGCAGTGTCTCGGGACTGGGGGAGCAGTTCTTC
CASSVSGLGEQFF
>TRBD2|TRBV20-1|.|14|TRBJ2-1
TGCAGTGCGAGGCGTCTAGCGGAATACAATGAGCAGTTCTTC
CSARRLAEYNEQFF
>.|TRBV12-3/TRBV12-4|many|15|TRBJ2-3
TGTGCCAGCAGTTTCCTGTCCACGGAGCCAGATACGCAGTATTTT
CASSFLSTEPDTQYF
>.|TRBV2|many|13|TRBJ2-5
TGTGCCAGCAGTGATGATCCCGGGGAGACCCAGTACTTC
CASSDDPGETQYF
>.|TRBV28|.|11|TRBJ1-2
TGTGCCAGCAGCGACAGTTACGGCTACACCTTC
CASSDSYGYTF
>TRBD2|TRBV5-1|many|17|TRBJ2-2
TGCGCCAGCAGCTTGGCGAGCGGGGGCCCGAACACCGGGGAGCTGTTTTTT
CASSLASGGPNTGELFF
>.|TRBV29-1|many|12|TRBJ1-1
TGCAGCGGCCTAGGACAGAACACTGAAGCTTTCTTT
CSGLGQNTEAFF
>TRBD1|TRBV24-1|many|16|TRBJ1-5
TGTGCCACCAGTGATAGTCGAGGGACAGGCAATCAGCCCCAGCATTTT
CATSDSRGTGNQPQHF
>.|TRBV10-3|.|14|TRBJ2-1
TGTGCCACCTTGGGGGGGCCATCCTACAATGAGCAGTTCTTC
CATLGGPSYNEQFF
>TRBD1|TRBV20-1|many|14|TRBJ1-2
TGCAGTGCTAGCGGACAGGGGGCAGGCTATGGCTACACCTTC
CSASGQGAGYGYTF
>.|TRBV6-5|many|13|TRBJ2-3
TGTGCCAGCAGCCTACTTGGGGAAGATACGCAGTATTTT
CASSLLGEDTQYF
>TRBD1|TRBV6-6|many|16|TRBJ2-5
TGTGCCAGCAGACGAGAACAGGGGGCAGTAGGAGAGACCCAGTACTTC
CASRREQGAVGETQYF
>.|TRBV20-1|many|10|TRBJ2-1
TGTATGTTTAGGGGCAATGAGCAGTTCTTC
CMFRGNEQFF
>.|TRBV10-1|many|16|TRBJ2-4
TGCGCCAGCAGTGAGACCGCGGCCAGCCCCAAAAACATTCAGTACTTC
CASSETAASPKNIQYF
>TRBD2|TRBV24-1|many|21|TRBJ2-2
TGTGCCACCAGTGATCGACCTACGAAGACTAGCGGGAGTATAAACACCGGGGAGCTGTTTTTT
CATSDRPTKTSGSINTGELFF
>TRBD2|TRBV5-1|many|16|TRBJ2-1
TGCGCCAGCAGCTTGGAGCCTAGCGGGAGTCGCGTCGAGCAGTTCTTC
CASSLEPSGSRVEQFF
>.|TRBV28|many|13|TRBJ2-7
TGTGCCAGCAGTTGGGGGGGCCCCTACGAGCAGTACTTC
CASSWGGPYEQYF
>.|TRBV3-1|many|15|TRBJ1-2
TGTGCCAGCAGCCAAGCGGGGATAGTTAACTATGGCTACACCTTC
CASSQAGIVNYGYTF
>TRBD1|TRBV7-6|many|15|TRBJ1-5
TGTGCCAGCAGCCGTGGGACAGACGCCAATCAGCCCCAGCATTTT
CASSRGTDANQPQHF
>.|TRBV13|many|14|TRBJ1-2
TGTGCCAGCAGCACAATACAGGTTAGGTTCGGCTACACCTTC
CASSTIQVRFGYTF
>TRBD1|TRBV10-1|.|16|TRBJ2-3
TGCGCCAGCAGTGAGAGCCGACAGGGTGGTACAGATACGCAGTATTTT
CASSESRQGGTDTQYF
>.|TRBV10-3|many|13|TRBJ1-2
TGTGCCATCAGTGATCAAGGGGCAGGTGGCTACACCTTC
CAISDQGAGGYTF
>TRBD2|TRBV6-6|many|13|TRBJ2-3
TGTGCCAGCAAGCGGGGGGGTACAGATACGCAGTATTTT
CASKRGGTDTQYF
>.|TRBV7-2|many|13|TRBJ1-4
TGTGCCAGCAGCTTACCGGGGTTTGAAAAACTGTTTTTT
CASSLPGFEKLFF
>.|TRBV28|many|15|TRBJ2-7
TGTGCCAGCAGTTTATCTGGGGCGGGCAGGGGTGAGCAGTACTTC
CASSLSGAGRGEQYF
>.|TRBV7-2|many|14|TRBJ2-7
TGTGCCAGCAGGCGGGTTTGGAGCTCCTACGAGCAGTACTTC
CASRRVWSSYEQYF
>.|TRBV12-3/TRBV12-4|many|13|TRBJ2-2
TGTGCCAGCAGTGGGGTCCCTACCGGGGAGCTGTTTTTT
CASSGVPTGELFF
>.|TRBV25-1|many|15|TRBJ2-1
TGTGCCAGCACCCATGGCAGTCTAGCCTACAATGAGCAGTTCTTC
CASTHGSLAYNEQFF
>TRBD1|TRBV10-1|.|14|TRBJ2-2
TGCGCCAGCAGTGGGGACAGGGTTACCGGGGAGCTGTTTTTT
CASSGDRVTGELFF
>.|TRBV5-6|many|14|TRBJ1-4
TGTGCCAGCAGCTTCAGGGTCGCTAATGAAAAACTGTTTTTT
CASSFRVANEKLFF
>.|TRBV6-4|many|17|TRBJ2-1
TGTGCCAGCAGTGAACTAGTTCGGGGGAGCTCCTACAATGAGCAGTTCTTC
CASSELVRGSSYNEQFF
>TRBD2|TRBV7-2|many|14|TRBJ2-7
TGTGCCAGCAGCTTAGGTGGCGGGAGGGGGGAGCAGTACTTC
CASSLGGGRGEQYF
>.|TRBV10-3|many|12|TRBJ1-2
TGTGCCATCAGTGTTTGGGGGTATGGCTACACCTTC
CAISVWGYGYTF
>.|TRBV12-5|many|12|TRBJ2-1
TGTGCTAGTGGTTTGGGGTGGGATGAGCAGTTCTTC
CASGLGWDEQFF
>TRBD1|TRBV6-6|many|14|TRBJ1-1
TGTGCCAGCAGTAATCAGGGGGGGAGACTTGAAGCTTTCTTT
CASSNQGGRLEAFF
>.|TRBV9|many|13|TRBJ2-3
TGTGCCAGCAGCCCCACCCTCATAGATACGCAGTATTTT
CASSPTLIDTQYF
>.|TRBV7-6|many|13|TRBJ2-7
TGTGCCAGCAGCTTAGCGCAGGGGTCCGAGCAGTACTTC
CASSLAQGSEQYF
>.|TRBV19|many|15|TRBJ2-1
TGTGCCAGTAGTATTTGGGGGGGGCGACACAATGAGCAGTTCTTC
CASSIWGGRHNEQFF
>TRBD2|TRBV7-3|many|15|TRBJ2-2
TGTGCCAGCAGGGCGGGGGGCCGCCGCACCGGGGAGCTGTTTTTT
CASRAGGRRTGELFF
>TRBD2|TRBV7-6|many|18|TRBJ2-3
TGTGCCAGCAGCTTATTTACACTAGCGGGGGGTATGACAGATACGCAGTATTTT
CASSLFTLAGGMTDTQYF
>TRBD2|TRBV29-1|many|13|TRBJ2-5
TGCAGCTTCCCTCCGGGGGGGGGCTCGGCCCAGTACTTC
CSFPPGGGSAQYF
>TRBD1|TRBV10-3|.|14|TRBJ1-6
TGTGCCATCAGCCGGGACAGCCAAAATTCACCCCTCCACTTT
CAISRDSQNSPLHF
>TRBD1|TRBV7-9|many|15|TRBJ2-7
TGTGCCAGCAGCTCCGGGACAGGAAGCTCCTACGAGCAGTACTTC
CASSSGTGSSYEQYF